The T cell receptor beta chain described here comes from a study of blood T cell repertoires in COVID-19 (TCRdb year 2020). For context, the study as a whole: Samples covering the acute and convalescent phases of COVID-19 were provided by collaborators in the United States, Italy and Spain. The prospective study material was composed of cDNA or gDNA derived from T cells, B-cell-depleted T cells, or PBMCs. Subjects who had been exposed to COVID-19, were actively infected with it, or had recovered from it provided the deeply sampled blood TCRbeta repertoires that made up the dataset. The repertoires were released in a freely available public database meant as a resource for research on the immune response to SARS-CoV-2. The samples were drawn from two sources: the first 160 participants of the ongoing ImmuneRACE study, and 1,254 subjects contributed by 6 global collaborators. Sample metadata almost always included a de-identified subject ID, COVID-19 status, age in years and sex. Where available, HLA class I and class II types were obtained from metadata supplied by the sample provider rather than from assay-based typing. Results and caveats for the whole study, not just this receptor: How much clinical and demographic metadata was included differed by source and by participant, and the metadata was provided uncurated.

The immunoSEQ Assay, a bias-controlled multiplex PCR, was used to amplify TCRbeta CDR3 regions from genomic DNA. On the authors' methods: Nucleated cell counts per sample were estimated from amplification of reference gene primers within the assay. To quantify the absolute abundance of each unique TCRbeta CDR3 rearrangement, sequence reads were collapsed and filtered. For each sample, productive Simpson clonality was calculated as the square root of Simpson's diversity index across productive rearrangements. TCRdb retrieved this table from immuneACCESS and kept in-frame rearrangements only. Not all clones are present; in checked studies, unresolved V genes account for under half, and no reason is known for the remainder. Clonal size and the V and J genes are those of that table, whereas D and trimming came from the DNA. This sample comprises around 50,000 clones, around nine tenths of them detected only once. Roughly 15% of the sample comes from the top ten.

Concerning this clone: Its cognate antigen has yet to be identified. The record has no base qualities; no much larger clone is one base away.

V is clipped by 2 bases and J by 5 bases, and the sequence between their germline boundaries is 12 bases long. Its CDR3 holds 14 amino acids, cysteine through phenylalanine. CDR3 DNA is the only sequence kept; it has 42 bases, read in frame from the first base. The germline V gene encodes CDR1 LGHDT and CDR2 YNNKEL (reference sequence). Each collaborating institution followed its own protocols to collect whole blood in K2EDTA tubes. For TCRbeta analysis, collaborator samples were shipped as frozen whole blood, as isolated PBMCs, or as DNA extracted from either sample type. Sequenced sample: peripheral blood. The chain uses TRBV3-1 (or the pseudogene TRBV3-2) and TRBJ1-2; no D gene can be assigned with confidence. The clonotype was recovered from a man aged 55 to 69 with active or convalescent COVID-19. The DNA sequence is given as TGTGCCAGCAGCCAATTAAGTTCCGGGTATGGCTACACCTTC. It translates as CASSQLSSGYGYTF.